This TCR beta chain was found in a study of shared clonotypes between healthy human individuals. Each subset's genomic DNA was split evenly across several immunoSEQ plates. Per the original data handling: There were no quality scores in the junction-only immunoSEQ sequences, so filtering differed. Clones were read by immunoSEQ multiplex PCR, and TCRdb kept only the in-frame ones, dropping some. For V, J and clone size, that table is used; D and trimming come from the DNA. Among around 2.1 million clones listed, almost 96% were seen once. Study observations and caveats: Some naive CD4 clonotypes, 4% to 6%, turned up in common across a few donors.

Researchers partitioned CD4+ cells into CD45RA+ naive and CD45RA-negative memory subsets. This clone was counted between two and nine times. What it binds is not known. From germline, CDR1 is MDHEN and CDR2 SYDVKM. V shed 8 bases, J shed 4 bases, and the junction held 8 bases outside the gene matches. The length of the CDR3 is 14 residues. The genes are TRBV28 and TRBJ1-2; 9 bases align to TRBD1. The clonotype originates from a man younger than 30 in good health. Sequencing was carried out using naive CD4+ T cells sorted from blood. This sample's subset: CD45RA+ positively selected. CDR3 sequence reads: CASDSGTGSYGYTF. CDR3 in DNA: TGTGCCAGCGACTCCGGGACAGGGAGCTATGGCTACACCTTC.